This TCR beta chain was observed in a study of blood T cell repertoires in COVID-19. Study context: Some COVID-19 samples were acute and others convalescent; all came from the United States, Italy and Spain.

Seattle's enrolled individuals joined amid active infection and were then monitored longitudinally. Germline CDR1 and CDR2: SGHDN and FVKESK. Trimming took 1 base from V and 0 from J; bases not matched to a gene: 12. The CDR3 loop spans 19 amino acids. How the authors handled the data: Estimation of nucleated cell counts relied on the amplification of reference gene primers. Produced via immunoSEQ multiplex PCR; TCRdb's table is partial and in-frame only. That table supplies the V and J calls and clone size; D and trimming were determined from the DNA. The table has nearly 90,000 clones, 90% seen once.

The sequence came from a man aged 18 to 29 with COVID-19, enrolled during active disease. The V and J genes are TRBV14 and TRBJ2-1; 7 bases match TRBD1. Sequencing was performed on peripheral blood. CDR3 residues: CASSQALFVTGISYNEQFF. The CDR3 DNA reads TGTGCCAGCAGCCAAGCCCTATTCGTGACAGGGATCTCCTACAATGAGCAGTTCTTC.